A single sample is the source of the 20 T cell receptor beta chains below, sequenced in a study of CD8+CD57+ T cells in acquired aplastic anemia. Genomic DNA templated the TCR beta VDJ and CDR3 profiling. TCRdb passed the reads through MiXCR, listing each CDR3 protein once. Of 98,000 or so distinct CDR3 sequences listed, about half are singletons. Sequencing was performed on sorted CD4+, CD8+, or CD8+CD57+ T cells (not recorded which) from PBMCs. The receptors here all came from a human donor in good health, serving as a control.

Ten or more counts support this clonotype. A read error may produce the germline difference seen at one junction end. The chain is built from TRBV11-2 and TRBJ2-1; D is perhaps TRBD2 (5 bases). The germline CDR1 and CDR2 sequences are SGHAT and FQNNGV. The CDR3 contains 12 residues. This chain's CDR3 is CGVSSSYNEQFF. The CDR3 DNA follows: TGCGGGGTCTCGAGCTCCTACAATGAGCAGTTCTTC.

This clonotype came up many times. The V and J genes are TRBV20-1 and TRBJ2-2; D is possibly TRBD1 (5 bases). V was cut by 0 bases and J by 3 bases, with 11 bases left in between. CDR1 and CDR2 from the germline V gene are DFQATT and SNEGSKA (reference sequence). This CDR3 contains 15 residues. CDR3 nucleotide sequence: TGCAGTGCTAGAGATTACGAGACAGACACCGGGGAGCTGTTTTTT. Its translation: CSARDYETDTGELFF.

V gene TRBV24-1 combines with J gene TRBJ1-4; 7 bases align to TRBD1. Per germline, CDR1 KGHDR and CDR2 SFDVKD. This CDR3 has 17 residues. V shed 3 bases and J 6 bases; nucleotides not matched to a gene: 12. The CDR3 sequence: CATSDEHQDRDDEKLFF. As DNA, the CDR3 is TGTGCCACCAGTGATGAACACCAAGACAGGGATGATGAAAAACTGTTTTTT.

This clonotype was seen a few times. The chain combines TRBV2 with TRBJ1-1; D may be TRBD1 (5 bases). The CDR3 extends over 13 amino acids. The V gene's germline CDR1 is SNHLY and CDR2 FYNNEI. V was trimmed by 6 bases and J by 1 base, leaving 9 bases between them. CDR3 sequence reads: CASRTDRNTEAFF. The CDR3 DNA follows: TGTGCCAGCAGAACTGACAGGAACACTGAAGCTTTCTTT.

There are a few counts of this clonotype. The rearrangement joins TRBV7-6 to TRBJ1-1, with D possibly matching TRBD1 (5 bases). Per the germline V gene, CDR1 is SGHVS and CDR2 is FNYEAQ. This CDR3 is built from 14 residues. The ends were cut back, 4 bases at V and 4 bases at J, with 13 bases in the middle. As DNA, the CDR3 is TGTGCCAGCAGCTCCCAGACAGAGGGCACTGAAGCTTTCTTT. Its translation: CASSSQTEGTEAFF.

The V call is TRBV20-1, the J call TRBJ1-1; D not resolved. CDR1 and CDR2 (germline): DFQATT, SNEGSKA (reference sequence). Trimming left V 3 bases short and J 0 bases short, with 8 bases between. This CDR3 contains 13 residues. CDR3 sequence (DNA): TGCAGTGCTAGTGGGCAGATGAACACTGAAGCTTTCTTT. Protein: CSASGQMNTEAFF.

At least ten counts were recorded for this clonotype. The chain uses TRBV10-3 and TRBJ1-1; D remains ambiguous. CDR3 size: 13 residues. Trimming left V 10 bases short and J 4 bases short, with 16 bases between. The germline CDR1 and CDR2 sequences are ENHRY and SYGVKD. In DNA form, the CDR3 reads TGTGCCACCCCGGCCAGGAAGTTCACTGAAGCTTTCTTT. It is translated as CATPARKFTEAFF.

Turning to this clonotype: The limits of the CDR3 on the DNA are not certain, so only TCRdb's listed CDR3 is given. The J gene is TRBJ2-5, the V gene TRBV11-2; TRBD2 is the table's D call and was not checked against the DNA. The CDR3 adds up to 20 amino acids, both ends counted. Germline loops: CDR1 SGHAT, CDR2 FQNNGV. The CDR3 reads CASSFYICSAGGTTQETQYF.

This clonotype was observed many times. CDR3 region: CASSIEGGPGTEAFF. CDR3 sequence (DNA): TGTGCCAGTAGTATAGAAGGGGGGCCGGGCACTGAAGCTTTCTTT. The chain employs TRBV19 and TRBJ1-1; the D gene is possibly TRBD1 (6 bases). The V gene lost 0 bases and the J gene lost 4 bases, with 12 bases spanning the gap. CDR1 LNHDA and CDR2 SQIVND come from the germline V gene (reference sequence). The CDR3 is 15 amino acids.

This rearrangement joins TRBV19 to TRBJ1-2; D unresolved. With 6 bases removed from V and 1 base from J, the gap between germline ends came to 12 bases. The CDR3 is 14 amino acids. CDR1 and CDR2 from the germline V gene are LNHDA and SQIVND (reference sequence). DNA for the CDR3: TGTGCCAGTAGCCGTGGTCGGGATAACTATGGCTACACCTTC. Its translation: CASSRGRDNYGYTF.

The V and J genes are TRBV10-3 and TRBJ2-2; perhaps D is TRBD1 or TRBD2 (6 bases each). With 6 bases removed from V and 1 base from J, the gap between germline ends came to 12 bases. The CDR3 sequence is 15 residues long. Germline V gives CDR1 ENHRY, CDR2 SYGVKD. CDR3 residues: CAIRGRTENTGELFF. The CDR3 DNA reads TGTGCCATCAGGGGGAGGACAGAGAACACCGGGGAGCTGTTTTTT.

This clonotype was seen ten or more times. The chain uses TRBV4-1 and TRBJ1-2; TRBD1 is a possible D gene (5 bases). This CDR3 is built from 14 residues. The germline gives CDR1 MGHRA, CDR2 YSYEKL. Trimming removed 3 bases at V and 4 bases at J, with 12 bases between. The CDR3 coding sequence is TGCGCCAGCAGCCAGGGACCGGTTATCTATGGCTACACCTTC. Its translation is CASSQGPVIYGYTF.

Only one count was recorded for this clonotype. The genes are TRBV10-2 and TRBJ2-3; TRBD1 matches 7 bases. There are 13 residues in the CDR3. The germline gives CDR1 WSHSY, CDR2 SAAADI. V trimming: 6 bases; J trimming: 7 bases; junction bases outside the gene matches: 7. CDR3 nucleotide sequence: TGCGCCAGCAGCGGTGGGACAGAGAATACGCAGTATTTT. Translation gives CASSGGTENTQYF.

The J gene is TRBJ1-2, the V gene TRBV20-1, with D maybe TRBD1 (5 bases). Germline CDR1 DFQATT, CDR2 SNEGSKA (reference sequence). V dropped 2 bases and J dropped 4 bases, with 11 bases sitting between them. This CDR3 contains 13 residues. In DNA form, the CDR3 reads TGCAGTGCTAGAAGTGACAGTGGCTATGGCTACACCTTC. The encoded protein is CSARSDSGYGYTF.

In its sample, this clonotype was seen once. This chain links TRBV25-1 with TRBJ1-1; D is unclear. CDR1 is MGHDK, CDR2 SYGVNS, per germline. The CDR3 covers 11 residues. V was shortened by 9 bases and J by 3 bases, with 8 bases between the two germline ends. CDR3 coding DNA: TGTGCCAGGTCCGGATACACTGAAGCTTTCTTT. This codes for CARSGYTEAFF.

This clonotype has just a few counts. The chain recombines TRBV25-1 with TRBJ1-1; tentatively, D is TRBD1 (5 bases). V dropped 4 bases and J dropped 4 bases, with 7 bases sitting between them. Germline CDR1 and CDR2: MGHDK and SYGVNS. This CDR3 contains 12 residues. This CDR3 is CASSGGGTEAFF. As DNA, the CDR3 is TGTGCCAGCAGTGGGGGGGGCACTGAAGCTTTCTTT.

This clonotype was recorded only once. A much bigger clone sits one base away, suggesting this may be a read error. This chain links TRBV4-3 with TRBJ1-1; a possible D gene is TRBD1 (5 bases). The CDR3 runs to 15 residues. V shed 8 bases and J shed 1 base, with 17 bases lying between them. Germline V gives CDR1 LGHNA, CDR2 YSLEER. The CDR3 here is CASGSRQSPNTEAFF. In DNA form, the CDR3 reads TGCGCCAGCGGCTCAAGACAGAGCCCGAACACTGAAGCTTTCTTT.

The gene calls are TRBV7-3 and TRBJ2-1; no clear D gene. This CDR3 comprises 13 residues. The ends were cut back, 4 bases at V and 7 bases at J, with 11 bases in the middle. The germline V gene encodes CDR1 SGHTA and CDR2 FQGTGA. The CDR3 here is CASSSRTLNEQFF. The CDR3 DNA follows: TGTGCCAGCAGCTCCCGAACTCTTAATGAGCAGTTCTTC.

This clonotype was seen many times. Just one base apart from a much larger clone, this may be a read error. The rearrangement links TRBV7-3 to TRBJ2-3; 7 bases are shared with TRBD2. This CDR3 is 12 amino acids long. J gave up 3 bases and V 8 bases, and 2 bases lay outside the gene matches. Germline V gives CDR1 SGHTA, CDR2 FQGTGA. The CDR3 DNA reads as TGTGCCAGCGGGCGGGGGACAGATACGCAGTATTTT. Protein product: CASGRGTDTQYF.

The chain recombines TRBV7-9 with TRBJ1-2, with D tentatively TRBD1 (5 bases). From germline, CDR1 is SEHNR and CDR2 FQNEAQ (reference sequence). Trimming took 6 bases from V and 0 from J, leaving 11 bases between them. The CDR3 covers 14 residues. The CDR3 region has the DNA TGTGCCAGCAGAAGGGACGTTACTAACTATGGCTACACCTTC. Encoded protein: CASRRDVTNYGYTF.